This TCR beta chain was profiled in a study of T cell responses to AZD1222 COVID-19 vaccine. Findings and caveats of the study: Among AZD1222 vaccinees, only 5 or 6 were seropositive at baseline.

Libraries were prepared by immunoSEQ multiplex PCR; TCRdb keeps only in-frame clonotypes and omits some of them. The repertoire holds about 200,000 clones, with 90% to 95% as singletons. This clone has just one count. What it binds is not known. Between the trimmed V and J ends, which lost 1 base and 5 bases, there was a span of 23 bases. The CDR3 runs 18 residues. Germline CDR1 and CDR2: LNHDA and SQIVND (reference sequence). The TCR sequence derives from an adult who received the MenACWY meningococcal vaccine as a control. V is TRBV19 and J is TRBJ1-2, with D maybe TRBD1 (6 bases). This material consisted of peripheral blood, taken 28 days after the second dose of the MenACWY control vaccine. This chain's CDR3 is CASSIAGGTTTVIYGYTF. The CDR3 nucleotides are TGTGCCAGTAGTATAGCCGGAGGGACAACGACGGTGATTTATGGCTACACCTTC.